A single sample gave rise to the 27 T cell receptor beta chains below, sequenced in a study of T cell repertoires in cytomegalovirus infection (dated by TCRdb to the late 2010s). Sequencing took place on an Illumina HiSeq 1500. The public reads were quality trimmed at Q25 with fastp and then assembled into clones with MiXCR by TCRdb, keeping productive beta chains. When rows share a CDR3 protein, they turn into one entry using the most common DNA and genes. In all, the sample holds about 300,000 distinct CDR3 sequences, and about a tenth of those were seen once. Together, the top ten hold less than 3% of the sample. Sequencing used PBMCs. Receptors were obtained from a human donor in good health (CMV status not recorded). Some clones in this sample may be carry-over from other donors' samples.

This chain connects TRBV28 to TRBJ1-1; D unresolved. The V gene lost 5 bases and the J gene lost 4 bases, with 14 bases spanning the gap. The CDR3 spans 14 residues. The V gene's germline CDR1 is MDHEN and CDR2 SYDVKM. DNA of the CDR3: TGTGCCAGCAGTCCCCCCAACCGGGGCACTGAAGCTTTCTTT. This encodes CASSPPNRGTEAFF.

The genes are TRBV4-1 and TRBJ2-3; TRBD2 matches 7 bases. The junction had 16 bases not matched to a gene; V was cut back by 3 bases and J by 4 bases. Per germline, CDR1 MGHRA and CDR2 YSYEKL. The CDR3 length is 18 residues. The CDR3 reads CASSHRLLLGAGPDTQYF. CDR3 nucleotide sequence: TGCGCCAGCAGCCATCGACTACTACTAGGAGCGGGGCCAGATACGCAGTATTTT.

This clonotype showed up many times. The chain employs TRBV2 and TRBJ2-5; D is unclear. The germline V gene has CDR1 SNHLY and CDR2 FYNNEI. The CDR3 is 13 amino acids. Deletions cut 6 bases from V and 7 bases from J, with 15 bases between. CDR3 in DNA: TGTGCCAGCAGAGGACCCACCTATCTGACCCAGTACTTC. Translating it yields CASRGPTYLTQYF.

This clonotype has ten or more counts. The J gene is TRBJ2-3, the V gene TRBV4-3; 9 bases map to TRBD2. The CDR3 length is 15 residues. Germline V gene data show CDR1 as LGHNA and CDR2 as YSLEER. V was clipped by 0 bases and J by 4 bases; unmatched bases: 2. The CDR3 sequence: CASSQDRGGADTQYF. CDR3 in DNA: TGCGCCAGCAGCCAAGATCGCGGGGGGGCAGATACGCAGTATTTT.

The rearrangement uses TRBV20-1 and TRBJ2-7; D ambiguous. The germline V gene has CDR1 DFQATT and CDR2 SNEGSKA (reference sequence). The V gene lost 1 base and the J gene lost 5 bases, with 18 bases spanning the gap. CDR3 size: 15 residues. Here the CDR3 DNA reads TGCAGTGCTAGAGCCCCTGACCTGCCCATGCACGAGCAGTACTTC. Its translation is CSARAPDLPMHEQYF.

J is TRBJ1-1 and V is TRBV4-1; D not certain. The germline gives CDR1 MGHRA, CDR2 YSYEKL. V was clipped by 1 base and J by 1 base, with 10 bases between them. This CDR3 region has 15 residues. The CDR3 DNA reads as TGCGCCAGCAGCCAAGTTGAGGGAAGGAACACTGAAGCTTTCTTT. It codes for CASSQVEGRNTEAFF.

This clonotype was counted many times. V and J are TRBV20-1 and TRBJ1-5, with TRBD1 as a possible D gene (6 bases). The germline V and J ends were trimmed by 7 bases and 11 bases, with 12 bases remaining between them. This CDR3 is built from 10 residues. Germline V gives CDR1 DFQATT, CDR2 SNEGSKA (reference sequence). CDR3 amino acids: CSVSGVAQHF. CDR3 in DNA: TGCAGTGTTTCAGGGGTGGCCCAGCATTTT.

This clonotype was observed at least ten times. Written as DNA, the CDR3 is TGTGCCAGCAGCACGCGGACAGGAGCAGTCTATGGCTACACCTTC. Amino acid sequence: CASSTRTGAVYGYTF. The genes are TRBV9 and TRBJ1-2; 7 nucleotides align to TRBD1. Germline V CDR1 and CDR2: SGDLS, YYNGEE. This CDR3 is 15 amino acids long. After removal of 4 bases from V and 4 bases from J, the junction contained 10 bases not matched to a gene.

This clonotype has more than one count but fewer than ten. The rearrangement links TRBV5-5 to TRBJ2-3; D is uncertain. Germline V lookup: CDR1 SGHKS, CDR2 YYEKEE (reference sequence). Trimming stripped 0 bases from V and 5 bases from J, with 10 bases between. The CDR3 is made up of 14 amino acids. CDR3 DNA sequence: TGTGCCAGCAGCTTGGATAGTGGGATAGATACGCAGTATTTT. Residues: CASSLDSGIDTQYF.

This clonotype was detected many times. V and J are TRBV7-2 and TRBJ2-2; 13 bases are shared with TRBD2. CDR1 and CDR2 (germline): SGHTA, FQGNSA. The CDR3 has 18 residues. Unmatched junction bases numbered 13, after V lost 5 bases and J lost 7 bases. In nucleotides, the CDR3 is TGTGCCAGCAGCGCCAAACTAGCGGGGGGGATTACAATCGGGGAGCTGTTTTTT. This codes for CASSAKLAGGITIGELFF.

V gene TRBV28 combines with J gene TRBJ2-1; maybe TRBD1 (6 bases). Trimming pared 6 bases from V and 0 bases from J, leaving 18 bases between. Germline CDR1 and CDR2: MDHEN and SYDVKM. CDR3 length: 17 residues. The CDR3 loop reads CASRTQYRASSYNEQFF. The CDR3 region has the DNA TGTGCCAGCAGGACCCAATACAGGGCCAGCTCCTACAATGAGCAGTTCTTC.

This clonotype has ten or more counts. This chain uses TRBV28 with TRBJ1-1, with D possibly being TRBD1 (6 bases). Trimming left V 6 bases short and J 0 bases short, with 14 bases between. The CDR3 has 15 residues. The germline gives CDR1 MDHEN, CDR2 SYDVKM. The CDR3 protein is CASRTGHYMNTEAFF. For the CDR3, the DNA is TGTGCCAGCAGAACGGGACACTATATGAACACTGAAGCTTTCTTT.

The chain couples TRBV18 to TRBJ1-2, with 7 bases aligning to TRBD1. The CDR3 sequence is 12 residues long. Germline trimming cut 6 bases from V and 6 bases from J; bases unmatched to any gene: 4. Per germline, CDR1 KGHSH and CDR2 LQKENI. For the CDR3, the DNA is TGTGCCAGCTCCGTCGACAGGGATGGCTACACCTTC. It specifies CASSVDRDGYTF.

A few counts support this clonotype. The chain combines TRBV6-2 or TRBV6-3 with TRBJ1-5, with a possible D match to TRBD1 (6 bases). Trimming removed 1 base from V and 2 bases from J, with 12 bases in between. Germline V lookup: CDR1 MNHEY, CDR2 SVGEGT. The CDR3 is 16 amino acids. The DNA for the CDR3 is TGTGCCAGCAGTTACTTCCAGGGGAATGGCAATCAGCCCCAGCATTTT. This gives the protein CASSYFQGNGNQPQHF.

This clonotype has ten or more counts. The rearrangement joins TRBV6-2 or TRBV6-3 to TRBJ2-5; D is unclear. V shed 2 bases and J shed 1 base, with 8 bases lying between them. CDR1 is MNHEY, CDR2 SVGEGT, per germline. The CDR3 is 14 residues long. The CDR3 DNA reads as TGTGCCAGCAGTTACGAGCTTTCCCAAGAGACCCAGTACTTC. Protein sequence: CASSYELSQETQYF.

The CDR3 nucleotides are TGTGCCAGCAGTTCATTTACCGGGACAGGCTATGGCTACACCTTC. Protein product: CASSSFTGTGYGYTF. The V and J genes are TRBV6-5 and TRBJ1-2, with 8 bases lining up with TRBD1. The CDR3 length is 15 residues. CDR1 is MNHEY, CDR2 SVGAGI, per germline. After removal of 4 bases from V and 4 bases from J, the junction contained 8 bases not matched to a gene.

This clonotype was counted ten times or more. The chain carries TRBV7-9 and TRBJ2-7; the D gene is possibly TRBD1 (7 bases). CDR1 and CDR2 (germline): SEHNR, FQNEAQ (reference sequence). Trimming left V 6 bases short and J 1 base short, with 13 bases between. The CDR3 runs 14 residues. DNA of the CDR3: TGTGCCAGCAGGCCCCCAGGGGGGTCCTACGAGCAGTACTTC. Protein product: CASRPPGGSYEQYF.

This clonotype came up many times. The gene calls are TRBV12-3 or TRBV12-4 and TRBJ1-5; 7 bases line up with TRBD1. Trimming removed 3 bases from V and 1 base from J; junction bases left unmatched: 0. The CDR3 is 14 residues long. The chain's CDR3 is CASSFRGSNQPQHF. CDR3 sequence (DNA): TGTGCCAGCAGTTTCAGGGGGAGCAATCAGCCCCAGCATTTT.

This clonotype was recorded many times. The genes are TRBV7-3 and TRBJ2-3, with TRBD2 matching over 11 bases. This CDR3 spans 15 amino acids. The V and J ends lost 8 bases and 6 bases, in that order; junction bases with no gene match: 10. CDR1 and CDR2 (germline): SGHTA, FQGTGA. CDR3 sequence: CASSYSGTSGDTQYF. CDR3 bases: TGTGCCAGCTCTTACTCCGGGACTAGCGGCGATACGCAGTATTTT. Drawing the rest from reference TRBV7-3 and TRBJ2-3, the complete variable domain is GAGVSQTPSNKVTEKGKYVELRCDPISGHTALYWYRQSLGQGPEFLIYFQGTGAADDSGLPNDRFFAVRPEGSVSTLKIQRTERGDSAVYLCASSYSGTSGDTQYFGPGTRLTVL.

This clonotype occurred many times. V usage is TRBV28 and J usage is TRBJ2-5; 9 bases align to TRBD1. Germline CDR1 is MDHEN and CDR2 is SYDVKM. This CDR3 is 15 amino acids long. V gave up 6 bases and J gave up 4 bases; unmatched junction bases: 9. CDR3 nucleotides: TGTGCCAGCAGAACGGACAGGGGATGGAGAGAGACCCAGTACTTC. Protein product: CASRTDRGWRETQYF.

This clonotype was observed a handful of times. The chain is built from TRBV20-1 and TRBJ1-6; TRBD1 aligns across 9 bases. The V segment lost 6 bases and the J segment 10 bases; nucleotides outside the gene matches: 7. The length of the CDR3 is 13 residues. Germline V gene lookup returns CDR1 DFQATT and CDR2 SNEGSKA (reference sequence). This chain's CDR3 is CSARTGANSPLHF. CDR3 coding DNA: TGCAGTGCGCGGACAGGGGCGAACTCACCCCTCCACTTT.

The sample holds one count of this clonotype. DNA of the CDR3: TGCAGCGTTGATGGCTCGTCAGTTGCTGAAGCTTTCTTT. Protein: CSVDGSSVAEAFF. The chain joins TRBV29-1 to TRBJ1-1; no clear D gene. Germline CDR1 and CDR2: SQVTM and ANQGSEA. V lost 3 bases and J 6 bases, leaving 14 bases between the germline ends. The CDR3 contains 13 residues.

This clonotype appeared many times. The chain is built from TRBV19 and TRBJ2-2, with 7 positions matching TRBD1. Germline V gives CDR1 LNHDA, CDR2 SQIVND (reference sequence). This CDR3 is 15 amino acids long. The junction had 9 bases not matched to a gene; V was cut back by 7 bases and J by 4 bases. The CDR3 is CASNPGQSLTGELFF. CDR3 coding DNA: TGTGCCAGTAACCCGGGACAGAGCCTCACCGGGGAGCTGTTTTTT.

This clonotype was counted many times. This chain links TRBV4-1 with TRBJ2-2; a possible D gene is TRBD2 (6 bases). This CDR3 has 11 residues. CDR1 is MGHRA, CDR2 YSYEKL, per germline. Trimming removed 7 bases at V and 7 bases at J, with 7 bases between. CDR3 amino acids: CASIGGGELFF. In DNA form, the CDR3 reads TGCGCCAGCATCGGGGGCGGGGAGCTGTTTTTT.

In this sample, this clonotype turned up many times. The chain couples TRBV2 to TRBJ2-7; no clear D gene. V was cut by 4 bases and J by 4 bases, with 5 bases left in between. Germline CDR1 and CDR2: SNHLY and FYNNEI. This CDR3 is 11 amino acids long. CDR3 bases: TGTGCCAGCAGTGGGATTTACGAGCAGTACGTC. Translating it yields CASSGIYEQYV.

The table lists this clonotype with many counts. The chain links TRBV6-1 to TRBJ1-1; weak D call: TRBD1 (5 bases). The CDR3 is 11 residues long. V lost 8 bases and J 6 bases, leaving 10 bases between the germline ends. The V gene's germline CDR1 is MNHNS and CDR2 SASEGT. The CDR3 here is CASGGGPEAFF. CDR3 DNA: TGTGCCAGCGGGGGAGGTCCTGAAGCTTTCTTT.

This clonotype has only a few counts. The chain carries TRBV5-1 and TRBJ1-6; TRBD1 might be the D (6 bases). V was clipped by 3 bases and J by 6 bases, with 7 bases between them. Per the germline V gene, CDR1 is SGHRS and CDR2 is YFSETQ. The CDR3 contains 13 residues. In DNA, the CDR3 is TGCGCCAGCAGCTGGACAGCTAATTCACCCCTCCACTTT. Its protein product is CASSWTANSPLHF.